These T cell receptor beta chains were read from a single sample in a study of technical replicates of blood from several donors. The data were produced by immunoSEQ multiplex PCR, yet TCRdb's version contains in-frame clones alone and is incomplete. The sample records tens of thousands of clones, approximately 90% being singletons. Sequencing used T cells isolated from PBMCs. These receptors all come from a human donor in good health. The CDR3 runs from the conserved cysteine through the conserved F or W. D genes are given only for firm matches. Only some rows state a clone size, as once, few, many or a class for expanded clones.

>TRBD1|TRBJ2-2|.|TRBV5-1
CASSLGQGAGGELFF
TGCGCCAGCAGCTTGGGCCAGGGGGCTGGCGGGGAGCTGTTTTTT
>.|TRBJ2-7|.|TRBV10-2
CASSESREQYF
TGCGCCAGCAGTGAGTCGCGGGAGCAGTACTTC
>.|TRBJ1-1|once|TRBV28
CASRVGNTEAFF
TGTGCCAGCAGGGTCGGGAACACTGAAGCTTTCTTT
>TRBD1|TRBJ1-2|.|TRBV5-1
CASSPSPRQGRRFGYTF
TGCGCCAGCAGCCCTTCCCCGAGACAGGGGAGACGATTCGGCTACACCTTC
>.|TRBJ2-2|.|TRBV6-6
CASSGRWNTGELFF
TGTGCCAGCAGTGGCAGGTGGAACACCGGGGAGCTGTTTTTT
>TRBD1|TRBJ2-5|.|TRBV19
CASSVPGTGEETQYF
TGTGCCAGTAGTGTCCCCGGGACAGGGGAAGAGACCCAGTACTTC
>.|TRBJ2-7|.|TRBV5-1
CASSLGTDFPPGPYEQYF
TGCGCCAGCAGCTTGGGGACAGATTTTCCCCCGGGGCCTTACGAGCAGTACTTC
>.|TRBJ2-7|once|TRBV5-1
CASSQGTAYEQYF
TGCGCCAGCAGCCAAGGGACTGCCTACGAGCAGTACTTC
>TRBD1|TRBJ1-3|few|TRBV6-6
CASSTGGPGNTIYF
TGTGCCAGCAGTACAGGGGGACCTGGAAACACCATATATTTT
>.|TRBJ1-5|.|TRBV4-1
CASSRTGRDYQPQHF
TGCGCCAGCAGCCGTACAGGGAGGGATTATCAGCCCCAGCATTTT
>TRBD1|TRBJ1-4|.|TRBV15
CATSPSWDRDEKLFF
TGTGCCACCAGCCCATCCTGGGACAGGGATGAAAAACTGTTTTTT
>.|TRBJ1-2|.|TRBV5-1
CASGLDSPNYGYTF
TGCGCCAGCGGTTTGGACAGTCCTAACTATGGCTACACCTTC
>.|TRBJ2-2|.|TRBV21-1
CASSRWTSGSISGELFF
TGTGCCAGCAGCAGATGGACTAGCGGGAGTATTAGCGGGGAGCTGTTTTTT
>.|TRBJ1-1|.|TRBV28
CASLTGMNTEAFF
TGTGCCAGCTTAACAGGGATGAACACTGAAGCTTTCTTT
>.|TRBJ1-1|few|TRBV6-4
CASSDFSGEAFF
TGTGCCAGCAGTGACTTTTCCGGTGAAGCTTTCTTT
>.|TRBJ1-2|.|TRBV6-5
CASSSRTDLNYGYTF
TGTGCCAGCAGTTCTAGGACAGATCTAAACTATGGCTACACCTTC
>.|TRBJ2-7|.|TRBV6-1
CAGGTSYEQYF
TGTGCCGGGGGGACCTCCTACGAGCAGTACTTC
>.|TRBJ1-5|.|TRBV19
CASSRDSNQPQHF
TGTGCCAGTAGTCGAGATAGCAATCAGCCCCAGCATTTT
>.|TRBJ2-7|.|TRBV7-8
CASSRGYEQYF
TGTGCCAGCAGCCGCGGCTACGAGCAGTACTTC
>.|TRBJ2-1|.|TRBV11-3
CASSLETSGPFF
TGTGCCAGCAGCTTAGAGACTTCTGGTCCGTTCTTC
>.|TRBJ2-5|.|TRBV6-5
CASGDSNWVLVTQYF
TGTGCCAGCGGGGACTCTAACTGGGTTTTAGTGACCCAGTACTTC
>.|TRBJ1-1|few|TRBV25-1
CASSGGPYAPEAFF
TGTGCCAGCAGTGGTGGGCCCTACGCACCTGAAGCTTTCTTT